This T cell receptor beta chain was sequenced for a study of T cell responses to AZD1222 COVID-19 vaccine. Study results and limitations: After the peak T cell response, and only then, were repertoires sampled. Close to half of spike-specific TCRs reportedly recognize unmutated variant regions. Donors were mostly white British, more females; clonal diversity possibly underestimated.

Profiling relied on immunoSEQ multiplex PCR, and the TCRdb table lists in-frame clones only, not all of them. The data contain 120,000 to 150,000 clones, approximately 88% of them seen just once; the ten biggest clones take up approximately 3.1%. Trimming removed 2 bases from V and 3 bases from J, with 11 bases in between. Germline V gene data show CDR1 as LNHDA and CDR2 as SQIVND (reference sequence). The CDR3 is 15 residues long. As for this clone: Its antigen is undetermined.

V gene TRBV19 combines with J gene TRBJ1-5, with a possible D match to TRBD1 (6 bases). The source material was peripheral blood, sampled on day 0 of MenACWY control vaccination. This sequence originates from an adult in good health. CDR3 in amino acids: CASSIWGANNQPQHF. CDR3 bases: TGTGCCAGTAGTATATGGGGGGCAAACAATCAGCCCCAGCATTTT.